The present entry profiles one TCR beta chain with its context. This clonotype has a count of ten or more. Per-base quality was not reported, and no clone a single base away is much larger than it. This sample was included in a study of T cells after yellow fever vaccination (dated by TCRdb to about 2019). As for the study more broadly: Staining for CD3, CD45RA, CCR7 and CD95 was used to sort memory subsets (EM, EMRA, CM and Tscm) on a BD FACS Aria III. The SMART-Seq v4 Ultra Low Input RNA kit was used to prepare libraries from fractions with low cell numbers. To follow T-cell clones before and after both primary and booster YFV17D yellow fever vaccination, bulk TCR alpha and beta repertoires underwent longitudinal sequencing. Two healthy male donors, one aged 18 to 30 and one aged 30 to 40 years, made up the cohort. Blood was drawn at multiple timepoints before and after primary and secondary immunization, with bulk PBMC replicates and cell subsets isolated. Memory subsets were sorted on days 0, 15 and 45 and at 18 months following primary vaccination, and on days 0, 15 and 45 following the 30-year booster. The research as a whole found: After the booster, most clones that had expanded after primary vaccination were detected again (nearly 97% of CD4 and about 88% of CD8), suggesting broad maintenance of memory. FACS-sorted repertoires could contain abundant contaminating clonotypes from the bulk population, so computational filtering was required. A small share of clonotypes was detected in both CD4 and CD8 compartments, with the overlap likely arising from convergent recombination. The study included only a couple of donors, which limits how far the findings can be generalized. Compared with the primary T-cell response, the secondary T-cell response was faster but weaker, reaching its peak on day 5 rather than on day 15. In the sorted memory subsets on day 0, nearly all vaccine-responding clonotypes were below the level of detection.

TCR cDNA was synthesized by 5'RACE template switching, through which a universal primer site and unique molecular identifiers were introduced. cDNA synthesis was primed from both the TCR alpha and TCR beta constant segments. Two PCR steps were used to amplify libraries, with sample barcodes and sequencing adapters being added in the second step. Libraries were sequenced on Illumina HiSeq 2500 (2x100 bp) or NovaSeq (2x150 bp). The paper's processing steps were these. MIGEC was used to demultiplex reads and collapse the reads into UMI consensus sequences, and MiXCR was used for V(D)J alignment. Vaccine-responding clonotypes were identified with edgeR using replicate PBMC samples, with FDR below 0.01 and a log2 fold change above 5 up to day 15 being required. Bulk clonotypes were assigned CD4 or CD8 identity according to which sequenced CD4 or CD8 repertoire held them at higher abundance. Clonotype frequencies in memory subsets were weighted by FACS-sorted cell numbers to estimate each clone's distribution across memory phenotypes. TCRdb reprocessed the public reads (quality trimming at Q25 with fastp, clone calling with MiXCR) and kept in-frame beta chains. Entries are consolidated by CDR3 protein sequence, retaining the most common genes and DNA. The V and J calls come from TCRdb's annotation, not from the publication. The sample table records some 49,000 distinct CDR3 sequences; about 6.3% of these occur just once. About 9.4% of the sample belongs to the ten largest clones.

The treatment or condition label, as the study defines it: live attenuated yellow fever vaccine strain. PBMCs were isolated from peripheral blood using a standard Ficoll-Paque protocol. RNA from sorted memory subsets was extracted with the RNeasy Micro Kit. Including cysteine and phenylalanine, the CDR3 has 12 amino acids. Left in the record is the CDR3 DNA by itself, 36 bases read in frame from the first base. Trimming removed 3 bases from V and 3 bases from J; the gene matches leave 0 bases unexplained. The germline V gene (reference sequence) sets CDR1 to DFQATT and CDR2 to SNEGSKA. This sample comprised PBMCs, either bulk or a sorted T-cell subset (CD4+, CD8+, memory, or dextramer-sorted; not recorded which), obtained 45 days after the yellow fever booster vaccination. The rearrangement joined TRBV20-1 to TRBJ2-5, and TRBD2 matches 8 of the central bases. The source of this sequence is a man in his thirties or forties who received the YFV17D yellow fever vaccine. Here is the DNA: TGCAGTGCTAGCGGGGGGGAAGAGACCCAGTACTTC. Translated, this gives CSASGGEETQYF.